A single T cell receptor beta chain is shown here with its context. What it binds is unknown. The source of the sample is a study of blood T cells in healthy people across ages. Broader study findings: Considered underestimates were the diversity estimates obtained from one million T cells. No one knew whether donors had CMV, which possibly confounded expanded clonotype changes.

A second PCR, run for roughly 7 to 11 cycles, used a sample-barcoded 5' primer plus a J-beta primer mix. TCRdb passed the 5' RACE reads through MiXCR, listing each CDR3 protein once. The table shows under 800,000 distinct CDR3 sequences, with 35% to 45% occurring only once. V trimming: 7 bases; J trimming: 6 bases; junction bases outside the gene matches: 6. The germline gives CDR1 ENHRY, CDR2 SYGVKD. The CDR3 is 14 amino acids. The individuals who served as donors were healthy Caucasians living in Russia, aged roughly 6 to 90. Around 10 milliliters was the volume of peripheral blood drawn from each donor.

The receptor was derived from a woman in her sixties in good health. What was sequenced was blood. The genes are TRBV10-3 and TRBJ2-2, with TRBD1 identical over 9 bases. The CDR3 loop is CAIKTGQGPGELFF. The CDR3 DNA is TGTGCCATCAAAACGGGACAGGGTCCCGGGGAGCTGTTTTTT.